The TCR beta chain described here comes from a study of T-cell reconstitution after alpha-beta-depleted transplantation in children. Findings and limits, study-wide: Several hundred expanded graft clones reportedly were the source of alpha-beta T cells about two months after transplant. After one year, T-cell counts and TCRbeta diversity mostly came from new T cells. Where some patients showed high TCRbeta diversity at day 60, it came from recipient T cells and thymic progenitors that had survived.

On this clonotype itself: Its antigen remains unknown.

Germline values: CDR1 LGHDT, CDR2 YNNKEL (reference sequence). CDR3 length: 14 residues. V lost 1 base, J lost 0 bases, and 7 bases lay in between. Using unique molecular identifiers, the investigators prepared the TCRbeta library. MiXCR was run by TCRdb on the PCR reads, yielding one entry per CDR3 protein. The profile covers hundreds of thousands of distinct CDR3 sequences, with roughly 18% appearing a single time and around 45% taken by the ten largest. The source material was PBMCs, mostly from graft donor cells, sampled 360 days after TCRalphabeta/CD19-depleted stem cell transplant. The V gene is TRBV3-1, the J gene TRBJ2-7, with D possibly matching TRBD2 (5 bases). The TCR sequence derives from a male patient aged 2 to 10 who had a stem cell transplant for acute lymphoblastic leukemia, so the T cells may come from the graft donor. CDR3 nucleotide sequence: TGTGCCAGCAGCCAAGGGGGAGTCTCCTACGAGCAGTACTTC. Translated: CASSQGGVSYEQYF.